The 15 T cell receptor beta chains below all came from one sample that was sequenced in a study of cytomegalovirus exposure and HLA in healthy donors (dated by TCRdb to 2015 to 2018). The method was the immunoSEQ multiplex PCR assay. For the multiplex PCR, a mixture combining 60 forward primers for TCR Vbeta segments and 13 reverse primers for TCR Jbeta segments was used. The clones in this table, taken by TCRdb from immuneACCESS, are in-frame only. Not every clone is retained; where verified, under half of the shortfall comes from an unresolved V gene, and the cause of the rest is unknown. Here the sample has more than 150,000 clones; roughly 80% occur a single time. The top ten clonotypes cover approximately 3.9% of the sample. The material sequenced was PBMCs. The receptors derive from a man aged 50-60 years in good health and CMV-seronegative.

This sequence joins TRBV9 and TRBJ2-5; D is perhaps TRBD2 (6 bases). CDR3 size: 14 residues. The V end lost 4 bases, the J end lost 5 bases, and 15 bases lay between the germline ends. The germline CDR1 and CDR2 sequences are SGDLS and YYNGEE. DNA of the CDR3: TGTGCCAGCAGCCCGGGGACTTCTCGGGAGACCCAGTACTTC. Its translation is CASSPGTSRETQYF.

The table lists this clone with a count of one. The chain combines TRBV6-6 with TRBJ1-5, with 8 positions matching TRBD1. J gave up 7 bases and V 2 bases, and 4 bases lay outside the gene matches. From germline, CDR1 is MNHNY and CDR2 SVGAGI (reference sequence). CDR3 length: 14 residues. The DNA of the CDR3 is TGTGCCAGCAGTTACGCAGGGGGCGGGCAGCCCCAGCATTTT. Its translation is CASSYAGGGQPQHF.

The sample holds one count of this clone. V and J are TRBV4-1 and TRBJ1-5, with a possible D match to TRBD1 (6 bases). V shed 1 base and J shed 6 bases, with 13 bases lying between them. Per germline, CDR1 MGHRA and CDR2 YSYEKL. The CDR3 loop spans 15 amino acids. The CDR3, as DNA: TGCGCCAGCAGCCAAGGGGGGGGCGCGGGTCAGCCCCAGCATTTT. Translating it yields CASSQGGGAGQPQHF.

The chain employs TRBV6-1 and TRBJ1-1, with TRBD1 identical over 7 bases. The CDR3 totals 16 residues. Germline CDR1 reads MNHNS; CDR2 reads SASEGT. The ends lost 6 bases at V and 0 bases at J; junction bases unmatched: 10. This chain's CDR3 is CASSESAGTVNTEAFF. CDR3 sequence (DNA): TGTGCCAGCAGCGAATCCGCCGGGACAGTGAACACTGAAGCTTTCTTT.

Notes on this clone: The junction departs from the called germline gene at one end, perhaps through a read error. The V and J genes are TRBV7-9 and TRBJ1-5; no clear D gene. Per germline, CDR1 SEHNR and CDR2 FQNEAQ (reference sequence). The CDR3 has 12 amino acids. The CDR3 is CSSSSPRQPQHF. The CDR3 DNA sequence: TGTTCCAGCAGCTCCCCGCGTCAGCCCCAGCATTTT.

The genes are TRBV29-1 and TRBJ2-3; maybe TRBD2 (6 bases). CDR1 and CDR2 (germline): SQVTM, ANQGSEA. The V end lost 5 bases, the J end lost 6 bases, and 9 bases lay between the germline ends. The CDR3 covers 11 residues. CDR3 residues: CSVRDLDTQYF. CDR3 coding DNA: TGCAGCGTTCGGGACTTGGATACGCAGTATTTT.

This clone was observed a few times. The rearrangement uses TRBV11-2 and TRBJ2-1, with D possibly being TRBD2 (7 bases). This CDR3 spans 14 amino acids. V dropped 1 base and J dropped 7 bases, with 11 bases sitting between them. From germline, CDR1 is SGHAT and CDR2 FQNNGV. The CDR3, as DNA: TGTGCCAGCAGCTTAGGGGGGGGCGGGAATGAGCAGTTCTTC. This encodes CASSLGGGGNEQFF.

This chain connects TRBV30 to TRBJ2-3; no definite D call. Per the germline V gene, CDR1 is GTSNPN and CDR2 is SVGIG (reference sequence). CDR3 length: 15 amino acids. The V and J ends lost 6 bases and 1 base respectively, with 17 bases between them. CDR3 nucleotide sequence: TGTGCCTGTACGCCGGTCCTACCCCGCACAGATACGCAGTATTTT. It translates to CACTPVLPRTDTQYF.

About this clone itself: Compared with germline, one end of the junction differs, possibly owing to a read error. The CDR3 bases are TGTGCCAGCCGTGAAGGGACAGGCCGTGAAGCTTTCTTT. It is translated as CASREGTGREAFF. The chain carries TRBV6-1 and TRBJ1-1; TRBD1 aligns across 8 bases. This CDR3 region has 13 residues. Germline V gene lookup returns CDR1 MNHNS and CDR2 SASEGT.

Here the CDR3 reads CAAVDRVDAGYTF. The CDR3 region has the DNA TGTGCCGCCGTGGACAGGGTCGATGCAGGCTACACCTTC. V and J are TRBV7-9 and TRBJ1-2; TRBD1 aligns across 8 bases. The CDR3 spans 13 residues. Trimming cost V 11 bases and J 8 bases; bases outside gene matches: 13. CDR1 is SEHNR, CDR2 FQNEAQ, per germline (reference sequence).

The chain has TRBV19 and TRBJ2-3; 13 bases line up with TRBD2. V shed 0 bases and J 2 bases; nucleotides not matched to a gene: 8. Germline CDR1 and CDR2: LNHDA and SQIVND (reference sequence). The CDR3 is 19 amino acids. The CDR3 nucleotides read TGTGCCAGTAGTATAGATCTACTAGCGGGGGGGCTCGACACAGATACGCAGTATTTT. Residues: CASSIDLLAGGLDTDTQYF.

The chain has TRBV7-2 and TRBJ2-3; the match to TRBD1 covers 9 bases. Germline V gene sequence: CDR1 SGHTA, CDR2 FQGNSA. The V segment lost 5 bases and the J segment 5 bases; nucleotides outside the gene matches: 17. The CDR3 is 18 amino acids. CDR3 sequence (DNA): TGTGCCAGCAGCGGATTAGGGGCGGGGGACAGGGCAGGAGATACGCAGTATTTT. It is translated as CASSGLGAGDRAGDTQYF.

The V and J genes are TRBV15 and TRBJ2-7; 10 positions match TRBD1. CDR3 length: 14 amino acids. Germline CDR1 LNHNV, CDR2 YYDKDF (reference sequence). After removal of 5 bases from V and 4 bases from J, the junction contained 5 bases not matched to a gene. DNA for the CDR3: TGTGCCACCAGCGGACAGGGGGGCCCTTACGAGCAGTACTTC. Translated: CATSGQGGPYEQYF.

A few counts support this clone. The gene calls are TRBV28 and TRBJ2-7; 9 bases are a match to TRBD1. Unmatched junction bases numbered 6, after V lost 2 bases and J lost 1 base. Germline V lookup: CDR1 MDHEN, CDR2 SYDVKM. The CDR3 totals 16 residues. The CDR3 DNA sequence: TGTGCCAGCAGTTTAGGGGACAGGGCGTTATCCTACGAGCAGTACTTC. It yields the protein CASSLGDRALSYEQYF.

This sequence joins TRBV6-1 and TRBJ2-7, with a tentative D call TRBD1 (6 bases). Trimming cost V 6 bases and J 3 bases, with 18 bases left between them. Germline V gene sequence: CDR1 MNHNS, CDR2 SASEGT. The CDR3 is 15 residues long. The DNA of the CDR3 is TGTGCCAGCAGAAGGACAGCGGTGGGCGACTACGAGCAGTACTTC. It codes for CASRRTAVGDYEQYF.